This TCR beta chain was sequenced during a study of radiation and T cells in renal cell carcinoma. In this sample, this clone turned up once. Time point described: blood 2 weeks post-SBRT. Sample treatment: 15 Gy SBRT to primary tumor, nephrectomy 4 weeks later. Clear cell pathology was present in this patient's renal cell carcinoma. Trimming removed 2 bases at V and 6 bases at J, with 21 bases between. CDR1 is MGHDK and CDR2 is SYGVNS in the germline V gene. The length of the CDR3 is 17 residues. The assay was immunoSEQ multiplex PCR, and TCRdb's table has in-frame clones only and misses some. The table lists 150,000 or so clones, 80% to 90% of them singletons, with 10% to 15% in the top ten.

Sequencing was performed on blood, taken from a patient whose treatment included radiotherapy and nephrectomy. The chain recombines TRBV25-1 with TRBJ2-3; a possible D gene is TRBD2 (6 bases). This TCR was recovered from a woman in her 50s with renal cell carcinoma. The CDR3 DNA reads as TGTGCCAGCAGTGAAGGTTTTGGCGGGGCCTCCACGGATACGCAGTATTTT. Its protein product is CASSEGFGGASTDTQYF.